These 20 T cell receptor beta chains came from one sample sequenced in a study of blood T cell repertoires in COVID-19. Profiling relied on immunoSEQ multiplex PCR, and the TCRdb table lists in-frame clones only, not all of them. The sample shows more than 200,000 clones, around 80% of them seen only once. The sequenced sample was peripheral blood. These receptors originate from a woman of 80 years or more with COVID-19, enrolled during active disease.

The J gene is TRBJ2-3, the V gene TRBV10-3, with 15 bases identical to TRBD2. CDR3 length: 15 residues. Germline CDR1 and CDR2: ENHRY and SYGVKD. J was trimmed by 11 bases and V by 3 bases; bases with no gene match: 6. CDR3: CAISDGLAGGRGQYF. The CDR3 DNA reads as TGTGCCATCAGTGATGGACTAGCGGGGGGGCGAGGGCAGTATTTT.

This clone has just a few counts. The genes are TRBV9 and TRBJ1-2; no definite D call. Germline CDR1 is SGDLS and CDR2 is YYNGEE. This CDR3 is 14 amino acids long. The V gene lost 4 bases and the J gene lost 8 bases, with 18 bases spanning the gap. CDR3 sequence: CASSPGVPTGGYTF. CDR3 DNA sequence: TGTGCCAGCAGCCCTGGGGTTCCAACGGGAGGCTACACCTTC.

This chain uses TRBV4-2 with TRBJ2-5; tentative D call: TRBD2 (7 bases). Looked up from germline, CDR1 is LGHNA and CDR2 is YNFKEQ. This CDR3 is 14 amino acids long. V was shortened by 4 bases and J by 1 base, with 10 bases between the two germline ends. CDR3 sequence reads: CASSRGGAQETQYF. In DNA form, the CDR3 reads TGTGCCAGCAGCCGTGGGGGGGCCCAAGAGACCCAGTACTTC.

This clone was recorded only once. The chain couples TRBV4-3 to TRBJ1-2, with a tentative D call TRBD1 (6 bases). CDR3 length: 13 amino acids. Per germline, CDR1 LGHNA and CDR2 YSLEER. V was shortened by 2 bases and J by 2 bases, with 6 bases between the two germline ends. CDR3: CASSQQGNYGYTF. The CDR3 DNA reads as TGCGCCAGCAGCCAACAGGGGAACTATGGCTACACCTTC.

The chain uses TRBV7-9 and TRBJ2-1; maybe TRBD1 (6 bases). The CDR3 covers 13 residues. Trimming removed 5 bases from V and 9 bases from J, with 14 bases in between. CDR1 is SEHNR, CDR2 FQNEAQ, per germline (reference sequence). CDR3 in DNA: TGTGCCAGCAGCCTCCAAGGACAGACTGAGCAGTTCTTC. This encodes CASSLQGQTEQFF. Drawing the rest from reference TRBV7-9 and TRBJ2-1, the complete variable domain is DTGVSQNPRHKITKRGQNVTFRCDPISEHNRLYWYRQTLGQGPEFLTYFQNEAQLEKSRLLSDRFSAERPKGSFSTLEIQRTEQGDSAMYLCASSLQGQTEQFFGPGTRLTVL.

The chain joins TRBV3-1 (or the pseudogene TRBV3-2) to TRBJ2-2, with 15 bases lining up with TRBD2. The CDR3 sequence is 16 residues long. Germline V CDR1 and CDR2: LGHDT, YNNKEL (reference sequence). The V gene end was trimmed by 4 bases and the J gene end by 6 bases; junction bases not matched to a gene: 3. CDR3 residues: CASSPRTSGGAGELFF. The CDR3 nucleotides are TGTGCCAGCAGCCCGAGGACTAGCGGGGGGGCCGGGGAGCTGTTTTTT.

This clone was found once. Here the CDR3 DNA reads TGTGCCAGCAGTTCAGGGGGCAGGTATCAGCCCCAGCATTTT. Translated: CASSSGGRYQPQHF. This chain joins TRBV28 and TRBJ1-5; 8 nucleotides agree with TRBD1. Germline V gene lookup returns CDR1 MDHEN and CDR2 SYDVKM. The CDR3 runs 14 residues. J was trimmed by 5 bases and V by 4 bases; bases with no gene match: 4.

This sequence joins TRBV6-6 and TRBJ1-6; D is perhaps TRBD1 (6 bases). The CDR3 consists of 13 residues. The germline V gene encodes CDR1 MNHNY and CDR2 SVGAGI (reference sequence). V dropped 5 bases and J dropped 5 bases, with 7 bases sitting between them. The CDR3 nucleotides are TGTGCCAGCAGTAGGACAGATAATTCACCCCTCCACTTT. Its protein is CASSRTDNSPLHF.

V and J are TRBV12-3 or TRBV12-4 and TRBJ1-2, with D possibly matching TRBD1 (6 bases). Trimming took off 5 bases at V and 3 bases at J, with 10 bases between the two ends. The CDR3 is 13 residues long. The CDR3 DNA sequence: TGTGCCAGCAGTATCTCAGGGGACTATGGCTACACCTTC. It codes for CASSISGDYGYTF.

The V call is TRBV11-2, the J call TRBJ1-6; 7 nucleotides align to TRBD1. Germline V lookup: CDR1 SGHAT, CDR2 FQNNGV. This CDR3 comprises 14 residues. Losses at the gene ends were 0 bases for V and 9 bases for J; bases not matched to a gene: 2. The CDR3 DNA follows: TGTGCCAGCAGCTTAGAGACAGGGATTTCACCCCTCCACTTT. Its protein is CASSLETGISPLHF. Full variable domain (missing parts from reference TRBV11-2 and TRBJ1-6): EAGVAQSPRYKIIEKRQSVAFWCNPISGHATLYWYQQILGQGPKLLIQFQNNGVVDDSQLPKDRFSAERLKGVDSTLKIQPAKLEDSAVYLCASSLETGISPLHFGNGTRLTVT.

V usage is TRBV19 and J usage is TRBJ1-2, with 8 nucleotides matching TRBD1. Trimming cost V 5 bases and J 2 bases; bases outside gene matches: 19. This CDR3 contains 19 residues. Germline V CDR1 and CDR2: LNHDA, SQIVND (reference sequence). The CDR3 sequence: CASSRTGTGARISNYGYTF. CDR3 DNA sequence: TGTGCCAGTAGTCGGACCGGGACAGGCGCCCGGATATCAAACTATGGCTACACCTTC.

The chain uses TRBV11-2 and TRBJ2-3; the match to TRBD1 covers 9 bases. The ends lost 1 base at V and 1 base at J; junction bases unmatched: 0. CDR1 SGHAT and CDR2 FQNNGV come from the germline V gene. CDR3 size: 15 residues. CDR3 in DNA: TGTGCCAGCAGCTTAGGGGACAGGGGCACAGATACGCAGTATTTT. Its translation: CASSLGDRGTDTQYF.

CDR3 amino acids: CASRTGGTNYGYTF. The CDR3 coding sequence is TGTGCCAGTAGGACAGGGGGCACTAACTATGGCTACACCTTC. The chain links TRBV27 to TRBJ1-2; 11 nucleotides line up with TRBD1. CDR1 and CDR2 from the germline V gene are MNHEY and SMNVEV (reference sequence). The CDR3 contains 14 residues. J was trimmed by 0 bases and V by 9 bases; bases with no gene match: 3.

The chain's CDR3 is CASSVRTGFYEQYV. DNA for the CDR3: TGTGCCAGCAGTGTACGTACAGGTTTCTACGAGCAGTACGTC. V is TRBV2 and J is TRBJ2-7, with D perhaps matching TRBD1 (5 bases). Trimming removed 4 bases from V and 3 bases from J, with 13 bases in between. Germline assignment: CDR1 SNHLY and CDR2 FYNNEI. This CDR3 has 14 residues.

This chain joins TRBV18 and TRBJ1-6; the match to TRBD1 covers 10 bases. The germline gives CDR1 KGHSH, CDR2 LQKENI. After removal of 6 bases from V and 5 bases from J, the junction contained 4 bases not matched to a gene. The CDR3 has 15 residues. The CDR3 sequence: CASSRDRGDNSPLHF. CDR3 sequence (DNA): TGTGCCAGCTCCCGGGACAGGGGAGATAATTCACCCCTCCACTTT.

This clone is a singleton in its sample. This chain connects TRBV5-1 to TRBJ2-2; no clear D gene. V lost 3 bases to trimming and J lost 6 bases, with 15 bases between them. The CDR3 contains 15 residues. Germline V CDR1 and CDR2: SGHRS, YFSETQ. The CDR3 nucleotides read TGCGCCAGCAGCTCCCTTCGCGGCCCTTCCGGGGAGCTGTTTTTT. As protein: CASSSLRGPSGELFF. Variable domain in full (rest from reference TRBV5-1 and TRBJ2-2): KAGVTQTPRYLIKTRGQQVTLSCSPISGHRSVSWYQQTPGQGLQFLFEYFSETQRNKGNFPGRFSGRQFSNSRSEMNVSTLELGDSALYLCASSSLRGPSGELFFGEGSRLTVL.

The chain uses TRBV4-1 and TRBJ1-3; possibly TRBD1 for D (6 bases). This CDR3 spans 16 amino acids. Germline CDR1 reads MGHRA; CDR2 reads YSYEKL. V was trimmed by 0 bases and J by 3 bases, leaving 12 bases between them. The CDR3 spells CASSQDPAGVGNTIYF. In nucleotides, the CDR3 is TGCGCCAGCAGCCAAGATCCGGCAGGGGTTGGAAACACCATATATTTT.

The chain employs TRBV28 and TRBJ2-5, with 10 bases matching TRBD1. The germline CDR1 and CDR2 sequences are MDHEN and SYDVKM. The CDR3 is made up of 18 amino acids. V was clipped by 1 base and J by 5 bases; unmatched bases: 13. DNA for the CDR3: TGTGCCAGCAGTTTATCCGGGACTCGACAGGGGGCGGGGGAGACCCAGTACTTC. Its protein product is CASSLSGTRQGAGETQYF. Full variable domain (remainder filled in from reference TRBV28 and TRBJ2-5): DVKVTQSSRYLVKRTGEKVFLECVQDMDHENMFWYRQDPGLGLRLIYFSYDVKMKEKGDIPEGYSVSREKKERFSLILESASTNQTSMYLCASSLSGTRQGAGETQYFGPGTRLLVL.

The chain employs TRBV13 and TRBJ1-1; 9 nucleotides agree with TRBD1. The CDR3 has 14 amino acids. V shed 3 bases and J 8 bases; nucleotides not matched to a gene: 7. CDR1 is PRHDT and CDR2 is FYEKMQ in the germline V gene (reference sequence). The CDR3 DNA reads TGTGCCAGCAGCTTGGGGACAGGGAAAAGGGAAGCTTTCTTT. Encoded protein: CASSLGTGKREAFF.

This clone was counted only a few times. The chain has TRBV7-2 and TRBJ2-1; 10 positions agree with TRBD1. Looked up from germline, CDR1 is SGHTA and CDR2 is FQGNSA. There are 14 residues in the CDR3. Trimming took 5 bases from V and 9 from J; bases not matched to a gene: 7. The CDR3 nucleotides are TGTGCCAGCAGCCCAGACAGGGGGCCGGGTGAGCAGTTCTTC. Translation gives CASSPDRGPGEQFF.